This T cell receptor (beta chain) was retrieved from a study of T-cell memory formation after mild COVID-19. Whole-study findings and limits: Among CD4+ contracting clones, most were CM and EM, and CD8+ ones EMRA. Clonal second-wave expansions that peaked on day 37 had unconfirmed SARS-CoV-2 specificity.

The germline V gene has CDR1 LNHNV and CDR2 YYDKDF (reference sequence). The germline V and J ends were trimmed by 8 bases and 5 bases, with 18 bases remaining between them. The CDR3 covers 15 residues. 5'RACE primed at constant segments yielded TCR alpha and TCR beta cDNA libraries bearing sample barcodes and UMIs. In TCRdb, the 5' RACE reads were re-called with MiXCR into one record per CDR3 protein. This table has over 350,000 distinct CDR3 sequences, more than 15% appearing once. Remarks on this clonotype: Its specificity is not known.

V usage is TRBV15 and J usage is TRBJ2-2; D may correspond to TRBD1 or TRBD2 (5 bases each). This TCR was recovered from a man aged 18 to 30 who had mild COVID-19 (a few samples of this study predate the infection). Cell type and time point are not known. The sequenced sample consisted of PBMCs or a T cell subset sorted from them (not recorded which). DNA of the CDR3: TGTGCCACCCGAAATAGGGCAGGGAGTACCGGGGAGCTGTTTTTT. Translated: CATRNRAGSTGELFF.